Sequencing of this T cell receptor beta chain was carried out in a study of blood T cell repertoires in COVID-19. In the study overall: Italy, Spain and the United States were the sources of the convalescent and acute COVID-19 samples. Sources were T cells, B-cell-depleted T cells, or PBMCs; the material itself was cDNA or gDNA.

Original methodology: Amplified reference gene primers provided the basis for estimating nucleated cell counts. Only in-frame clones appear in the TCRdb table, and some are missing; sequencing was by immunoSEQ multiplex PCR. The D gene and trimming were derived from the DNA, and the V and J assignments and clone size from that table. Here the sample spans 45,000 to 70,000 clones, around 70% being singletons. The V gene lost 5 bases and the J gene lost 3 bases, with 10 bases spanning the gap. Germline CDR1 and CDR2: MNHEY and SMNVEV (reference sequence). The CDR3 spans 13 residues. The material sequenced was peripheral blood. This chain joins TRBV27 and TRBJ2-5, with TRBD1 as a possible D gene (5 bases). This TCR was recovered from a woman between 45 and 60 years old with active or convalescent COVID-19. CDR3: CASSTQGEETQYF. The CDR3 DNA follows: TGTGCCAGCAGTACACAAGGGGAAGAGACCCAGTACTTC.